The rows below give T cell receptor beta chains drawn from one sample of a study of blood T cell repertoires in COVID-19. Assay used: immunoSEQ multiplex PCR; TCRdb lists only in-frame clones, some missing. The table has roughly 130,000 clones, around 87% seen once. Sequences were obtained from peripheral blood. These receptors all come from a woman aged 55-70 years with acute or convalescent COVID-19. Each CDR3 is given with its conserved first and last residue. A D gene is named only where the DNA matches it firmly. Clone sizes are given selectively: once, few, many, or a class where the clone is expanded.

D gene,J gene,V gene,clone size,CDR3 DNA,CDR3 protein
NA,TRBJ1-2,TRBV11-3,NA,TGTGCCAGCAGCTTAGGACAGAACAACTATGGCTACACCTTC,CASSLGQNNYGYTF
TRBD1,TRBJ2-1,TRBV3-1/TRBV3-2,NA,TGTGCCAGCAGTTCCGGACAGGGGGAGCAGTTCTTC,CASSSGQGEQFF
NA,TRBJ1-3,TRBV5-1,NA,TGCGCCAGCAGCCCGGGGGGCTCTGGAAACACCATATATTTT,CASSPGGSGNTIYF
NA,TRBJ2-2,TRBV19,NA,TGTGCCAGTAGTATCCTGGCAGGGAACACCGGGGAGCTGTTTTTT,CASSILAGNTGELFF
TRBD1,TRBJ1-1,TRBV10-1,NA,TGCGCCAGCAGTGAGAACACAGGGGCGGTCACTGAAGCTTTCTTT,CASSENTGAVTEAFF
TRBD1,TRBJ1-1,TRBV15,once,TGTGCCACCAGCCCCCTGGACGGGACAGGGAACACTGAAGCTTTCTTT,CATSPLDGTGNTEAFF
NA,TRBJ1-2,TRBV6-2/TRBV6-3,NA,TGTGCCAGCAGTTACGTACGGGGCGGACAGCGCCATAACTATGGCTACACCTTC,CASSYVRGGQRHNYGYTF
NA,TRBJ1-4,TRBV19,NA,TGTGCCAGTAGGTTCACAGCCTCCGCAACTAATGAAAAACTGTTTTTT,CASRFTASATNEKLFF
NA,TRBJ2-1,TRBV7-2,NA,TGTGCCAGCAGCTTATTTCGGGTGGGGGGTCGCTCCTACAATGAGCAGTTCTTC,CASSLFRVGGRSYNEQFF
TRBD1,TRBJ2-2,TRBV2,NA,TGTGCCAGCTGGGACAGGGGGCGCGGCACCGGGGAGCTGTTTTTT,CASWDRGRGTGELFF
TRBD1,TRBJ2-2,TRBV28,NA,TGTGCCAGCAGAGGGACAGGGGGCGCGGGCGGGGAGCTGTTTTTT,CASRGTGGAGGELFF
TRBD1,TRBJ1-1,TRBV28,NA,TGTGCCAGCAGCCCCGTCACAGGGGCGGGGACTGAAGCTTTCTTT,CASSPVTGAGTEAFF
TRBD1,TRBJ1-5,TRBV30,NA,TGTGCCTGGAGTACAGGGACAGTCAATCAGCCCCAGCATTTT,CAWSTGTVNQPQHF
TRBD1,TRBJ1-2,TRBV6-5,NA,TGTGCCAGCAGTTTTATTTCAGGGGGCCTAAACTATGGCTACACCTTC,CASSFISGGLNYGYTF
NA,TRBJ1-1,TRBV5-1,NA,TGCGCCAGCAGATCCTTGGGCAGGGATGGTTTGACTGAAGCTTTCTTT,CASRSLGRDGLTEAFF
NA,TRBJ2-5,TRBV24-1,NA,TGTGCCACCAGTGATACGAGGGGGACCAAGACTCAAGAGACCCAGTACTTC,CATSDTRGTKTQETQYF
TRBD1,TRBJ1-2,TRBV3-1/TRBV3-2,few,TGTGCCAGCAGCCAAACCCCCGGGACAGGGGGGTCTGGCTACACCTTC,CASSQTPGTGGSGYTF
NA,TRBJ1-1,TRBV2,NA,TGTGCCAGCAGTGAGCGGGGGAACACTGAAGCTTTCTTT,CASSERGNTEAFF
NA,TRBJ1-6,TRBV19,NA,TGTGCCAGTAGTAACGTCCGGGACAACTATTCACCCCTCCACTTT,CASSNVRDNYSPLHF
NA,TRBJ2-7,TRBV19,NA,TGTGCCAGTAGGTCGGGGGGCTCCCTGGAGCAGTACTTC,CASRSGGSLEQYF
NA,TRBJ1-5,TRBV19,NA,TGTGCCAGTAGTATGGACAGATGGAATCAGCCCCAGCATTTT,CASSMDRWNQPQHF
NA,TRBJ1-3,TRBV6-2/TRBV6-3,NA,TGTGCCAGCAGCGAGCGCGCCAGAAACACCATATATTTT,CASSERARNTIYF
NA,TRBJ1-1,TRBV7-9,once,TGTGCCAGCAGCCAAAGGGGGAACACTGAAGCTTTCTTT,CASSQRGNTEAFF
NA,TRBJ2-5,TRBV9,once,TGTGCCAGCAGCGTAGACCCAACCCCAGGGGAGACCCAGTACTTC,CASSVDPTPGETQYF
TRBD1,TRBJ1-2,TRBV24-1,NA,TGTGCCACCAGTGACAAAGGGACAGGCTATGGCTACACCTTC,CATSDKGTGYGYTF
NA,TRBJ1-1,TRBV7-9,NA,TGTGCCAGCAGCTTCTCAGGGGAGACTGAAGCTTTCTTT,CASSFSGETEAFF